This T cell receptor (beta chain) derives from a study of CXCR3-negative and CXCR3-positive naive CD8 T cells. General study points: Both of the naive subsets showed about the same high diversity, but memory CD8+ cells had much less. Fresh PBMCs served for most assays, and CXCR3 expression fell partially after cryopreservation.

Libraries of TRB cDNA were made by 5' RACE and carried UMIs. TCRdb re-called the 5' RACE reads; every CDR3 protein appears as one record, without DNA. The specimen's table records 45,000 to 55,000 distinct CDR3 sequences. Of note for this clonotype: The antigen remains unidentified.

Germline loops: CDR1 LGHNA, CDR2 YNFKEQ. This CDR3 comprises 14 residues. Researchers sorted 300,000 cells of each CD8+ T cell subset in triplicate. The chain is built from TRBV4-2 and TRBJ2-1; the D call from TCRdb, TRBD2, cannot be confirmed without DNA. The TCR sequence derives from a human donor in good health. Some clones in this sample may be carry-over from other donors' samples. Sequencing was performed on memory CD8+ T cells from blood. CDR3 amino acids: CASSEQLALNEQFF.